A single sample gave rise to the 3 T cell receptor beta chains below, sequenced in a study of T cell responses to AZD1222 COVID-19 vaccine. Repertoires were generated with immunoSEQ multiplex PCR, while TCRdb's copy carries only in-frame clones and drops some. This sample has over 100,000 clones; approximately 91% occur once, and the top ten carry about 1%. Source: peripheral blood, taken 28 days after the second AZD1222 dose. These receptors were taken from an adult who received the AZD1222 COVID-19 vaccine.

The chain links TRBV9 to TRBJ2-1; no definite D call. CDR3 size: 12 residues. Per the germline V gene, CDR1 is SGDLS and CDR2 is YYNGEE. Trimming left V 0 bases short and J 4 bases short, with 2 bases between. The CDR3 protein is CASSVGYNEQFF. The DNA of the CDR3 is TGTGCCAGCAGCGTAGGTTACAATGAGCAGTTCTTC.

This clone was counted only a few times. The chain has TRBV11-2 and TRBJ2-1; 10 bases fit TRBD1. The CDR3 has 18 amino acids. Trimming removed 5 bases from V and 4 bases from J; junction bases left unmatched: 14. The germline gives CDR1 SGHAT, CDR2 FQNNGV. The CDR3 nucleotides are TGTGCCAGCAGCCTAGGTGGGTCGGGGACAGGGGCATACAATGAGCAGTTCTTC. It specifies CASSLGGSGTGAYNEQFF.

This chain's CDR3 is CSASLGGRDTQYF. The CDR3 region has the DNA TGCAGTGCTAGTCTTGGCGGGAGAGATACGCAGTATTTT. The V call is TRBV20-1, the J call TRBJ2-3; the match to TRBD2 covers 7 bases. CDR3 size: 13 residues. With V trimmed by 3 bases and J by 5 bases, 5 bases remained unmatched. Germline V gives CDR1 DFQATT, CDR2 SNEGSKA (reference sequence).